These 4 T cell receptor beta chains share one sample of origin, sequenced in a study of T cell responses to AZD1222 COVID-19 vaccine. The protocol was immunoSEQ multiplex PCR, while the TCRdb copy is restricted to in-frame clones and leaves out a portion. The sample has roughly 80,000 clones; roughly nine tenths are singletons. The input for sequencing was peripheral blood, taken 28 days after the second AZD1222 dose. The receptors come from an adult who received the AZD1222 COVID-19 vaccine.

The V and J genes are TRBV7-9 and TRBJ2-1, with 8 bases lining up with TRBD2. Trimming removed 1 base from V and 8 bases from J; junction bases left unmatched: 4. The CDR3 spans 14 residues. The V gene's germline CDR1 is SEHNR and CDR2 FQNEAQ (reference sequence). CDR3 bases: TGTGCCAGCAGCTTAGTTAGCGGGGTGGATGAGCAGTTCTTC. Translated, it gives CASSLVSGVDEQFF.

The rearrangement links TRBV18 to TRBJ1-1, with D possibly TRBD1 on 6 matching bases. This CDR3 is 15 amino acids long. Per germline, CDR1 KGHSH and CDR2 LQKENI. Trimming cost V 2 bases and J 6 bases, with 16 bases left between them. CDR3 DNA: TGTGCCAGCTCACCATTGCGGTCAGGGGACGCTGAAGCTTTCTTT. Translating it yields CASSPLRSGDAEAFF.

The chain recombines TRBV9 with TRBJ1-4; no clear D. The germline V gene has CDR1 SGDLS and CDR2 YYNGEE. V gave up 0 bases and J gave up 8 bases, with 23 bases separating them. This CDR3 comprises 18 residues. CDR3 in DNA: TGTGCCAGCAGCGTAGGCTTGGGTTTCACCGGTGGGGAAGAAAAACTGTTTTTT. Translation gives CASSVGLGFTGGEEKLFF. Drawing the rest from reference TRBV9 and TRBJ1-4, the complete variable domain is DSGVTQTPKHLITATGQRVTLRCSPRSGDLSVYWYQQSLDQGLQFLIQYYNGEERAKGNILERFSAQQFPDLHSELNLSSLELGDSALYFCASSVGLGFTGGEEKLFFGSGTQLSVL.

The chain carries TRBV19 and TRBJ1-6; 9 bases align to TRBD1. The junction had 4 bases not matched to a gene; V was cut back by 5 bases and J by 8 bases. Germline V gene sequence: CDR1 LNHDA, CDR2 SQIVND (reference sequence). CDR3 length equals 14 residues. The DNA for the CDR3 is TGTGCCAGTAGTGCGACAGGGGGTGATTCACCCCTCCACTTT. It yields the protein CASSATGGDSPLHF.